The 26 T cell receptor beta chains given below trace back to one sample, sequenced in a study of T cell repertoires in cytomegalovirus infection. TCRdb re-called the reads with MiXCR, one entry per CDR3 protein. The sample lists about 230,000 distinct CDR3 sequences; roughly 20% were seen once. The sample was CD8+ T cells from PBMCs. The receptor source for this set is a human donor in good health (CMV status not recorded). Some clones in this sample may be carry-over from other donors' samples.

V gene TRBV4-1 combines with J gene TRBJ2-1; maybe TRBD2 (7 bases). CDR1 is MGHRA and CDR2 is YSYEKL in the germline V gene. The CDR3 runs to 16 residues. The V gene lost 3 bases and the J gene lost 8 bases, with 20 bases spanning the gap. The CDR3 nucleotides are TGCGCCAGCAGCCACCCCCCGGCGGGGGCTATGGATGAGCAGTTCTTC. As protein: CASSHPPAGAMDEQFF.

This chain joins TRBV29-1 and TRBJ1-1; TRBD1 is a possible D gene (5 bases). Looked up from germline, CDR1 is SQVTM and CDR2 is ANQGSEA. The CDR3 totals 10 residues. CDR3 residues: CCDGGCEAFF. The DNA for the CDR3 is TGCTGCGACGGGGGTTGTGAAGCTTTCTTT. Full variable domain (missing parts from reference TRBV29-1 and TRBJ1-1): SAVISQKPSRDICQRGTSLTIQCQVDSQVTMMFWYRQQPGQSLTLIATANQGSEATYESGFVIDKFPISRPNLTFSTLTVSNMSPEDSSIYLCCDGGCEAFFGQGTRLTVV.

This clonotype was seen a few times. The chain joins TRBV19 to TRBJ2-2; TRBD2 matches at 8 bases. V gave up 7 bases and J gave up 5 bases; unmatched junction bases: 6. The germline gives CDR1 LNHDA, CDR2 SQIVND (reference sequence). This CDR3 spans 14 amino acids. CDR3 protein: CASTPGGETGELFF. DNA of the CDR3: TGTGCCAGTACACCCGGGGGGGAGACCGGGGAGCTGTTTTTT.

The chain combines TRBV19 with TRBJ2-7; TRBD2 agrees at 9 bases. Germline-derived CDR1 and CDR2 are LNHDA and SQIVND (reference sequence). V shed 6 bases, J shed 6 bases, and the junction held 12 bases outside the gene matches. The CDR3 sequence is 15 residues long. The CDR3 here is CASSSGTSSLSEQYF. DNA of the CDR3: TGTGCCAGTAGCTCCGGGACTAGCAGCCTCTCCGAGCAGTACTTC.

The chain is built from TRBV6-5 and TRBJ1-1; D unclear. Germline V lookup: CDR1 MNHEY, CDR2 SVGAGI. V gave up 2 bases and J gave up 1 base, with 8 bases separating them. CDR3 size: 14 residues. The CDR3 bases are TGTGCCAGCAGTTACAGCTGGGGGAACACTGAAGCTTTCTTT. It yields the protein CASSYSWGNTEAFF.

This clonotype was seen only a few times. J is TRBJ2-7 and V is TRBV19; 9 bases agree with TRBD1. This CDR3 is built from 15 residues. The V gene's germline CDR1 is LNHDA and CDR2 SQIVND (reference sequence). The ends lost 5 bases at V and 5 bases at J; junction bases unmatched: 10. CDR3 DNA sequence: TGTGCCAGTAGTGCCGCAACAGGGGGCGTTCACGAGCAGTACTTC. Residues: CASSAATGGVHEQYF. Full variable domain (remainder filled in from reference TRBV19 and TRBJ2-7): DGGITQSPKYLFRKEGQNVTLSCEQNLNHDAMYWYRQDPGQGLRLIYYSQIVNDFQKGDIAEGYSVSREKKESFPLTVTSAQKNPTAFYLCASSAATGGVHEQYFGPGTRLTVT.

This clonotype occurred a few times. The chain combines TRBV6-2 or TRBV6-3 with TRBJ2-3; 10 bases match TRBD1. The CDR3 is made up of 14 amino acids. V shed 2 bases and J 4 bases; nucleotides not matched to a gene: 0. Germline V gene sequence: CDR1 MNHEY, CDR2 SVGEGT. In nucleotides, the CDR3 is TGTGCCAGCAGTTACGGACAGGGGGCAGATACGCAGTATTTT. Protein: CASSYGQGADTQYF.

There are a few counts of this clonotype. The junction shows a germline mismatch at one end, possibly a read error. The CDR3 coding sequence is TGTGCCAGCACCTTACTGGCGGGGGGGTTCAATGAGCAGTTCTTC. Protein: CASTLLAGGFNEQFF. The V gene is TRBV7-9, the J gene TRBJ2-1; 9 nucleotides agree with TRBD2. This CDR3 spans 15 amino acids. Germline V gives CDR1 SEHNR, CDR2 FQNEAQ (reference sequence). The full variable domain, in which reference TRBV7-9 and TRBJ2-1 provide the parts outside the CDR3, is DTGVSQNPRHKITKRGQNVTFRCDPISEHNRLYWYRQTLGQGPEFLTYFQNEAQLEKSRLLSDRFSAERPKGSFSTLEIQRTEQGDSAMYLCASTLLAGGFNEQFFGPGTRLTVL.

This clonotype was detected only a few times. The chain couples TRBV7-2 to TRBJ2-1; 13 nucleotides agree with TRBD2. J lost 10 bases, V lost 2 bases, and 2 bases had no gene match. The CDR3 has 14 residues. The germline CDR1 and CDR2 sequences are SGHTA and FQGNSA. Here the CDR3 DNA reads TGTGCCAGCAGCTTATGGACTAGCGGGGGCGAGCAGTTCTTC. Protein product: CASSLWTSGGEQFF. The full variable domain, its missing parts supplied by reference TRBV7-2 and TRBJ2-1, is GAGVSQSPSNKVTEKGKDVELRCDPISGHTALYWYRQSLGQGLEFLIYFQGNSAPDKSGLPSDRFSAERTGGSVSTLTIQRTQQEDSAVYLCASSLWTSGGEQFFGPGTRLTVL.

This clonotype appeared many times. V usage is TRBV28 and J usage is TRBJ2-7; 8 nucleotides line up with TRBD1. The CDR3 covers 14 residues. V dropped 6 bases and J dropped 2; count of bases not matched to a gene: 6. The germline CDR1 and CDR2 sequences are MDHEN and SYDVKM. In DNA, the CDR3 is TGTGCCAGCAGACCGGGGACAGGAACCTACGAGCAGTACTTC. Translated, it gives CASRPGTGTYEQYF.

CDR3 region: CSAREVQLSTGELFF. In nucleotides, the CDR3 is TGCAGTGCTAGAGAAGTACAGCTTTCTACCGGGGAGCTGTTTTTT. The genes are TRBV20-1 and TRBJ2-2; D not certain. The CDR3 contains 15 residues. V shed 0 bases and J shed 5 bases, with 13 bases lying between them. Germline V lookup: CDR1 DFQATT, CDR2 SNEGSKA (reference sequence).

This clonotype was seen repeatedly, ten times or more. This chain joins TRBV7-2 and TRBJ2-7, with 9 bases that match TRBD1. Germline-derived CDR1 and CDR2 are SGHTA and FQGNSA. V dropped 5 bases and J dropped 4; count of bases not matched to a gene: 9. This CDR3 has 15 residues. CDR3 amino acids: CASSTSTGGGYEQYF. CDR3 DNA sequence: TGTGCCAGCAGCACATCCACAGGGGGCGGGTACGAGCAGTACTTC.

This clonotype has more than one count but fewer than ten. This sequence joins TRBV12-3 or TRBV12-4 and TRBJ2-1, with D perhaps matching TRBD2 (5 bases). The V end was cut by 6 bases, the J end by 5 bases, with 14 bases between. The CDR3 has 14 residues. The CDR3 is CASRARRADNEQFF. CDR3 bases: TGTGCCAGCAGGGCTCGGCGGGCCGACAATGAGCAGTTCTTC.

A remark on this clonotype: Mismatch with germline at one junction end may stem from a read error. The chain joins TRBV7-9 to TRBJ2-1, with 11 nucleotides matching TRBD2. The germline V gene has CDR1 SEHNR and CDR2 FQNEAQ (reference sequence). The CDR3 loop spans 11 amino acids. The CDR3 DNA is TGTGCCAGCAGCGTGGGACTAGCGGACTACTTC. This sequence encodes CASSVGLADYF.

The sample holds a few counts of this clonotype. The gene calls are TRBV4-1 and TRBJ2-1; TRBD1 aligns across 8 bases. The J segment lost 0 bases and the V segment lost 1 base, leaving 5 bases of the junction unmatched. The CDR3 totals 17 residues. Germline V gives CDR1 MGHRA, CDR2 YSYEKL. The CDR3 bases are TGCGCCAGCAGCCAAGCAGGGGGCGGAAGCTCCTACAATGAGCAGTTCTTC. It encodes CASSQAGGGSSYNEQFF.

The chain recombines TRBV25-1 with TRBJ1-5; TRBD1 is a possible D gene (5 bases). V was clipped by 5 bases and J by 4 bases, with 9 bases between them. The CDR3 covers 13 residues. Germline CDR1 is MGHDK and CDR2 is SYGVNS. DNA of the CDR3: TGTGCCAGCAGTCAGGGCAGTAATCAGCCCCAGCATTTT. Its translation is CASSQGSNQPQHF.

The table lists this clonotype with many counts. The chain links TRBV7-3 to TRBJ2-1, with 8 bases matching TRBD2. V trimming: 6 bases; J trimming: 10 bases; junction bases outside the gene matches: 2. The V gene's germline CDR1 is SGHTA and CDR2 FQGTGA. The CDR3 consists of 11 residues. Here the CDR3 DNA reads TGTGCCAGCAGTTCGGGGGGGGAGCAGTTCTTC. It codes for CASSSGGEQFF.

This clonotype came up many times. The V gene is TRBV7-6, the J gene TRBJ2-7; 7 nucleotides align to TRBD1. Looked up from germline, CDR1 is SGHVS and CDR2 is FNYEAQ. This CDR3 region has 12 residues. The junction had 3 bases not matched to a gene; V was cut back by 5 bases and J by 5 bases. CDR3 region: CASSDTGDEQYF. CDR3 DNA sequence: TGTGCCAGCAGCGACACAGGGGACGAGCAGTACTTC.

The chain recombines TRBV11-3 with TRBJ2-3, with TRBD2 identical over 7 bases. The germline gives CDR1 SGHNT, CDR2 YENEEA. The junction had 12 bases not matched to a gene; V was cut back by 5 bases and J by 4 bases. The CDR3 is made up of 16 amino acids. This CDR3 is CASSLSGGYKSDTQYF. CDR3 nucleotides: TGTGCCAGCAGCCTCTCCGGGGGGTATAAGTCAGATACGCAGTATTTT.

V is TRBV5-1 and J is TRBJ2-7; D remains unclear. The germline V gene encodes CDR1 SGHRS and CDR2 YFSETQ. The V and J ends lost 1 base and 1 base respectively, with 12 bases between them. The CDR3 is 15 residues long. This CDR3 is CASSLITDASYEQYF. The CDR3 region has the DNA TGCGCCAGCAGCTTGATCACAGACGCTTCCTACGAGCAGTACTTC. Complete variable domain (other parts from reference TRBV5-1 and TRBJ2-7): KAGVTQTPRYLIKTRGQQVTLSCSPISGHRSVSWYQQTPGQGLQFLFEYFSETQRNKGNFPGRFSGRQFSNSRSEMNVSTLELGDSALYLCASSLITDASYEQYFGPGTRLTVT.

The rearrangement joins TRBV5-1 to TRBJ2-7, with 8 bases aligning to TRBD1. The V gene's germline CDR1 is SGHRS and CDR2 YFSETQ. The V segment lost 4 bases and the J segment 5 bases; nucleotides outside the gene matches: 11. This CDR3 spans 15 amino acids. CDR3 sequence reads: CASSLWTGRMDEQYF. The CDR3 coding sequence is TGCGCCAGCAGCCTCTGGACAGGGAGGATGGACGAGCAGTACTTC.

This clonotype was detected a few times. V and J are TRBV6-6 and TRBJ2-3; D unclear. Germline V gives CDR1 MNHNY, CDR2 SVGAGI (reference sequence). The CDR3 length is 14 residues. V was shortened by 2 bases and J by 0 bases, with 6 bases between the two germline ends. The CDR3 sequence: CASSYRASTDTQYF. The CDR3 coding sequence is TGTGCCAGCAGTTACAGGGCAAGCACAGATACGCAGTATTTT.

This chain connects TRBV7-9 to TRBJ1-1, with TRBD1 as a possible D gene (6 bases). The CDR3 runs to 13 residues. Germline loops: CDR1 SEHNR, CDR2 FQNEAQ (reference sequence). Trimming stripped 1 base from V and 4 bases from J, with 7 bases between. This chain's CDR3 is CASSLGGPTEAFF. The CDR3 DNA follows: TGTGCCAGCAGCTTAGGGGGGCCCACTGAAGCTTTCTTT. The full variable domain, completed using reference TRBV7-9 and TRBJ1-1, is DTGVSQNPRHKITKRGQNVTFRCDPISEHNRLYWYRQTLGQGPEFLTYFQNEAQLEKSRLLSDRFSAERPKGSFSTLEIQRTEQGDSAMYLCASSLGGPTEAFFGQGTRLTVV.

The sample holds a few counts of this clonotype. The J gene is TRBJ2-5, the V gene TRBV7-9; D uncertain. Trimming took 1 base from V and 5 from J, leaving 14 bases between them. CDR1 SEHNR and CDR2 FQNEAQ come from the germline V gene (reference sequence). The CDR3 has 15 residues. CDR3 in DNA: TGTGCCAGCAGCTTAGTTGGTCCCCCGGGCGAGACCCAGTACTTC. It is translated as CASSLVGPPGETQYF.

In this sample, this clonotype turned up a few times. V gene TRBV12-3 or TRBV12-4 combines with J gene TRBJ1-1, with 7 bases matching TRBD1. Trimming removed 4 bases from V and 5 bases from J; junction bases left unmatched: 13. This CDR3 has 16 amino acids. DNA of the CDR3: TGTGCCAGCAGTTGGTCTCCAGACAGGGAATGGACTGAAGCTTTCTTT. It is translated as CASSWSPDREWTEAFF.

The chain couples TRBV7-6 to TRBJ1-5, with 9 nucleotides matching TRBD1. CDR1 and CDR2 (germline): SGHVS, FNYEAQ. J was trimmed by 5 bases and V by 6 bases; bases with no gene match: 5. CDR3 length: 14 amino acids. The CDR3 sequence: CASSRTGDHQPQHF. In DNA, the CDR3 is TGTGCCAGCAGTAGGACAGGGGATCATCAGCCCCAGCATTTT.